This TCR beta chain was obtained from a study of blood T cell repertoires in COVID-19. In the study overall: T cells, B-cell-depleted T cells, or PBMCs provided the cDNA or gDNA that served as material.

Per the original methods: Reference gene primer amplification gave nucleated cell count estimates. Profiled with immunoSEQ multiplex PCR; TCRdb holds only in-frame clones, not every one. V and J calls plus clone size are reproduced from that table; the DNA served to infer D and trimming. The table shows under 250,000 clones, with around nine tenths occurring only once. Trimming took 0 bases from V and 6 from J, leaving 14 bases between them. The germline V gene has CDR1 SEHNR and CDR2 FQNEAQ (reference sequence). The CDR3 has 15 amino acids. The source of this sequence is a woman aged 60-75 years with acute or convalescent COVID-19. The sequenced sample was peripheral blood. The chain uses TRBV7-9 and TRBJ1-2; D may be TRBD1 (5 bases). The CDR3: CASSLAAGRVDGYTF. CDR3 coding DNA: TGTGCCAGCAGCTTAGCGGCTGGCAGGGTAGATGGCTACACCTTC.